These 5 T cell receptor beta chains were all obtained from the same sample, sequenced in a study of T cells in Graves' hyperthyroidism and ophthalmopathy. There were TCR beta CDR3 regions amplified from RNA transcripts. First-round RT-PCR targeting the TCR CDR3 was performed with the HTBI primer set. TCRdb re-analysed the multiplex PCR reads in MiXCR, keeping a single row per CDR3 protein. The table has hundreds of thousands of distinct CDR3 sequences, 18% seen once. Sequenced input: blood. The receptors were sampled from a woman between 50 and 59 years old with Graves' hyperthyroidism that later progressed to Graves' ophthalmopathy.

The rearrangement uses TRBV20-1 and TRBJ1-1; 11 bases fit TRBD1. The CDR3 covers 14 residues. Per germline, CDR1 DFQATT and CDR2 SNEGSKA (reference sequence). The trim removed 4 bases at V and 6 bases at J, leaving 7 bases unmatched. CDR3 amino acids: CSANPGQGGAEAFF. CDR3 DNA: TGCAGTGCTAACCCGGGACAGGGGGGCGCTGAAGCTTTCTTT.

This clonotype was seen at least ten times. This chain joins TRBV12-3 or TRBV12-4 and TRBJ2-5; 8 bases are shared with TRBD1. The CDR3 is 16 amino acids. J was trimmed by 2 bases and V by 4 bases; bases with no gene match: 9. CDR3 nucleotides: TGTGCCAGCAGTTCGCAGGGGGACAGGACACAAGAGACCCAGTACTTC. It yields the protein CASSSQGDRTQETQYF.

This clonotype was seen repeatedly, ten times or more. The chain has TRBV11-2 and TRBJ2-1, with D unclear. The CDR3 is 16 amino acids. Trimming removed 3 bases at V and 3 bases at J, with 15 bases between. Germline V gene lookup returns CDR1 SGHAT and CDR2 FQNNGV. CDR3 sequence: CASSFPEVSSYNEQFF. The CDR3 region has the DNA TGTGCCAGCAGCTTTCCTGAAGTCTCTAGCTACAATGAGCAGTTCTTC.

This clonotype has more than one count but fewer than ten. The genes are TRBV5-1 and TRBJ1-4; 10 nucleotides match TRBD1. This CDR3 region has 15 residues. Germline loops: CDR1 SGHRS, CDR2 YFSETQ. Germline trimming cut 0 bases from V and 7 bases from J; bases unmatched to any gene: 3. The CDR3 coding sequence is TGCGCCAGCAGCTTGGTTGACAGGGGGCGTGAAAAACTGTTTTTT. Residues: CASSLVDRGREKLFF. Filled out from reference TRBV5-1 and TRBJ1-4, the complete variable domain reads KAGVTQTPRYLIKTRGQQVTLSCSPISGHRSVSWYQQTPGQGLQFLFEYFSETQRNKGNFPGRFSGRQFSNSRSEMNVSTLELGDSALYLCASSLVDRGREKLFFGSGTQLSVL.

This clonotype was detected only a few times. The V and J genes are TRBV6-1 and TRBJ1-5, with D uncertain. From germline, CDR1 is MNHNS and CDR2 SASEGT. The V end lost 1 base, the J end lost 6 bases, and 10 bases lay between the germline ends. The CDR3 covers 14 residues. The CDR3 protein is CASSEGAPIQPQHF. The CDR3 region has the DNA TGTGCCAGCAGTGAAGGGGCCCCAATTCAGCCCCAGCATTTT.